This T cell receptor (beta chain) was retrieved from a study of blood T cells in healthy people across ages. The CDR3 contains 15 residues. Germline V gene lookup returns CDR1 KGHSH and CDR2 LQKENI. V lost 3 bases and J lost 2, with 11 bases in between. A sample-barcoded 5' primer and a J-beta primer mix were used in a second PCR of roughly 6 to 11 cycles. A single record per CDR3 protein comes from TCRdb applying MiXCR to the 5' RACE reads. Among over 1,200,000 distinct CDR3 sequences listed, 59% were seen once. The chain carries TRBV18 and TRBJ2-1, with D tentatively TRBD1 (5 bases). The sequencing input was blood. This receptor was identified in a man younger than 30 in good health. The CDR3 loop is CASSPRAGTYNEQFF. For the CDR3, the DNA is TGTGCCAGCTCACCTCGCGCAGGGACCTACAATGAGCAGTTCTTC. The variable domain in full, with the rest retrieved from reference TRBV18 and TRBJ2-1, is NAGVMQNPRHLVRRRGQEARLRCSPMKGHSHVYWYRQLPEEGLKFMVYLQKENIIDESGMPKERFSAEFPKEGPSILRIQQVVRGDSAAYFCASSPRAGTYNEQFFGPGTRLTVL.